This TCR beta chain is drawn from a study of metastatic and nonmetastatic thyroid tumors (dated by TCRdb to between 2020 and 2021). Turning to the overall study: Repertoires from peripheral blood and from tumor or nodule tissue samples of malignant and benign thyroid patients were compared. Study-wide conclusions, independent of this receptor: In both blood and tumor samples, malignant tumors were reported to have significantly higher TCR beta diversity than benign nodules.

None of the patients had been given any treatment before thyroid surgery. The study retrospectively analysed patient clinical samples collected from about 2012 to 2018 using T-cell receptor beta sequencing. The method behind the library was PCR. TCRdb names Illumina HiSeq 4000 as the instrument used. The TCR beta-chain CDR3 region of each patient was profiled by high-throughput sequencing. The published analysis was carried out like this. A classifier to discriminate distant-metastatic papillary thyroid cancer patients was built from CDR3 differences across clinicopathological groups. The Shannon index was used to assess repertoire diversity, and the Morisita-Horn index was used to assess tumor-blood repertoire similarity. TCRdb redid the processing of the public reads, applying fastp at Q25 and MiXCR, and retained in-frame beta chains. TCRdb, not the authors, supplied the V and J calls. This sample holds about 39,000 clones; approximately 17% were observed only once. Roughly 15% of the sample lies in the top ten.

The CDR1 and CDR2 encoded by the germline V gene are LGHNA and YSLEER. V is reduced by 0 bases and J by 2 bases, leaving a spacing of 8 bases between them. The CDR3 measures 15 amino acids from cysteine to phenylalanine. Solely the CDR3 DNA is kept, with 45 bases framed from the first base. This clone came up many times. Its antigen specificity is not known. No base quality information exists; no much larger clone differs at one position. Material for sequencing was tumor tissue. The TCR was taken from a female donor with papillary thyroid cancer or a benign thyroid nodule (not recorded which). Some clones in this sample may be carry-over from other donors' samples. The chain is made from TRBV4-3 and TRBJ1-3, with the D gene uncertain. The DNA sequence is TGCGCCAGCAGCCAAGATGGGTCTCCTGGAAACACCATATATTTT. Translated, this gives CASSQDGSPGNTIYF.